The next 29 T cell receptor beta chains were all read from a single sample in a study of graft-versus-host responses after intestinal transplantation. Which antigens these TCRs recognize remains unknown. Sequencing used immunoSEQ multiplex PCR; TCRdb keeps in-frame clones, though not all of them. The sample consists of over 55,000 clones, 90% of them appearing once. Sequences were derived from unstimulated CD8+ T cells sorted from spleen or lymph node cells, sampled before intestinal transplant. The receptor set was obtained from a human donor who received an intestinal transplant.

DNA of the CDR3: TGTGCCAGCAGCGCGAAACAGGGAGCTGAAGCTTTCTTT. Residues: CASSAKQGAEAFF. The chain has TRBV9 and TRBJ1-1; possibly TRBD1 for D (6 bases). V was cut by 3 bases and J by 6 bases, with 12 bases left in between. This CDR3 has 13 residues. Germline V gene data show CDR1 as SGDLS and CDR2 as YYNGEE.

The genes are TRBV15 and TRBJ1-1; possibly TRBD1 for D (5 bases). Between the trimmed V and J ends, which lost 8 bases and 7 bases, there was a span of 11 bases. Per the germline V gene, CDR1 is LNHNV and CDR2 is YYDKDF (reference sequence). The CDR3 has 11 residues. This CDR3 reads CATSDSLEAFF. In DNA form, the CDR3 reads TGTGCCACCTCTGACAGCCTTGAAGCTTTCTTT. Combining the CDR3 with reference TRBV15 and TRBJ1-1 gives the whole variable domain DAMVIQNPRYQVTQFGKPVTLSCSQTLNHNVMYWYQQKSSQAPKLLFHYYDKDFNNEADTPDNFQSRRPNTSFCFLDIRSPGLGDTAMYLCATSDSLEAFFGQGTRLTVV.

V and J are TRBV19 and TRBJ1-2; 10 positions agree with TRBD1. This CDR3 comprises 16 residues. Germline values: CDR1 LNHDA, CDR2 SQIVND (reference sequence). V trimming: 0 bases; J trimming: 6 bases; junction bases outside the gene matches: 7. The CDR3 DNA reads as TGTGCCAGTAGTATAGACGGGACAGGGGCGGATCATGGCTACACCTTC. It encodes CASSIDGTGADHGYTF.

The V gene is TRBV6-5, the J gene TRBJ1-1; no firm D call. The germline V gene has CDR1 MNHEY and CDR2 SVGAGI. This CDR3 region has 16 residues. Between the trimmed V and J ends, which lost 2 bases and 4 bases, there was a span of 17 bases. The CDR3, as DNA: TGTGCCAGCAGTTACGGTGGGCAAGTCGTCCCCACTGAAGCTTTCTTT. Its protein product is CASSYGGQVVPTEAFF.

The chain employs TRBV11-2 and TRBJ2-7, with TRBD1 matching over 7 bases. With V trimmed by 7 bases and J by 1 base, 7 bases remained unmatched. The CDR3 totals 14 residues. The V gene's germline CDR1 is SGHAT and CDR2 FQNNGV. The CDR3 DNA sequence: TGTGCCAGCACCGACTGGGACAGTTCCTACGAGCAGTACTTC. This translates into CASTDWDSSYEQYF.

The rearrangement uses TRBV13 and TRBJ1-1; D unclear. Trimming took off 5 bases at V and 4 bases at J, with 14 bases between the two ends. This CDR3 has 14 residues. Germline V CDR1 and CDR2: PRHDT, FYEKMQ (reference sequence). The CDR3 sequence is CASSPQALGTEAFF. The CDR3 bases are TGTGCCAGCAGCCCCCAGGCGTTGGGCACTGAAGCTTTCTTT.

The rearrangement joins TRBV18 to TRBJ2-7, with a weak D call TRBD1 (5 bases). The CDR3 length is 13 residues. Trimming left V 3 bases short and J 5 bases short, with 11 bases between. Germline-derived CDR1 and CDR2 are KGHSH and LQKENI. The CDR3 loop reads CASSPSRVDEQYF. In DNA, the CDR3 is TGTGCCAGCTCACCCTCCAGGGTCGACGAGCAGTACTTC. Full variable domain (rest looked up from reference TRBV18 and TRBJ2-7): NAGVMQNPRHLVRRRGQEARLRCSPMKGHSHVYWYRQLPEEGLKFMVYLQKENIIDESGMPKERFSAEFPKEGPSILRIQQVVRGDSAAYFCASSPSRVDEQYFGPGTRLTVT.

The J gene is TRBJ2-1, the V gene TRBV2; 9 nucleotides match TRBD2. Germline V gives CDR1 SNHLY, CDR2 FYNNEI. J gave up 9 bases and V 4 bases, and 7 bases lay outside the gene matches. This CDR3 comprises 14 residues. This CDR3 reads CASSGAGGPREQFF. In nucleotides, the CDR3 is TGTGCCAGCAGTGGGGCGGGGGGGCCGCGTGAGCAGTTCTTC.

The chain couples TRBV7-9 to TRBJ1-5; a possible D gene is TRBD1 (6 bases). Germline-derived CDR1 and CDR2 are SEHNR and FQNEAQ (reference sequence). Trimming shortened V by 1 base and J by 5 bases, and 18 bases separated the two germline ends. The CDR3 length is 17 residues. The CDR3 sequence: CASSLELVAQGDQPQHF. CDR3 in DNA: TGTGCCAGCAGCTTAGAATTGGTGGCACAGGGAGATCAGCCCCAGCATTTT.

This rearrangement joins TRBV5-6 to TRBJ2-7; 10 nucleotides match TRBD1. CDR1 is SGHDT, CDR2 YYEEEE, per germline. Trimming cost V 4 bases and J 6 bases; bases outside gene matches: 7. The CDR3 contains 14 residues. In nucleotides, the CDR3 is TGTGCCAGCAGCCCCGGGACAGGGGCCGGCGAGCAGTACTTC. It yields the protein CASSPGTGAGEQYF.

The V gene is TRBV11-1, the J gene TRBJ1-1, with 8 bases fitting TRBD1. The germline V gene has CDR1 SGHAT and CDR2 FQDESV (reference sequence). The J segment lost 7 bases and the V segment lost 5 bases, leaving 6 bases of the junction unmatched. The CDR3 contains 13 residues. CDR3 amino acids: CASSRPGQVEAFF. In nucleotides, the CDR3 is TGTGCCAGCAGCCGCCCGGGACAGGTTGAAGCTTTCTTT.

The CDR3 bases are TGCAGCCTACCCGGACAGAGCACAGATACGCAGTATTTT. Protein product: CSLPGQSTDTQYF. The V call is TRBV29-1, the J call TRBJ2-3; maybe TRBD1 (6 bases). This CDR3 is built from 13 residues. Trimming took off 8 bases at V and 0 bases at J, with 12 bases between the two ends. Germline loops: CDR1 SQVTM, CDR2 ANQGSEA.

CDR3 sequence (DNA): TGTGCCAGCAGTTTGGGGACTAGCGGATCCTACAATGAGCAGTTCTTC. It codes for CASSLGTSGSYNEQFF. The chain is built from TRBV27 and TRBJ2-1, with 11 nucleotides matching TRBD2. CDR3 length equals 16 residues. Trimming cost V 3 bases and J 1 base; bases outside gene matches: 2. Germline V gene lookup returns CDR1 MNHEY and CDR2 SMNVEV (reference sequence).

The rearrangement uses TRBV12-5 and TRBJ1-2; 8 bases match TRBD1. CDR3 length equals 14 residues. In germline, CDR1 is LGHNT, CDR2 FRNRAP. Trimming removed 6 bases from V and 2 bases from J; junction bases left unmatched: 5. The DNA of the CDR3 is TGTGCTAGTGGCCCAGGGGGCCTAAACTATGGCTACACCTTC. Translation: CASGPGGLNYGYTF.

The gene calls are TRBV4-1 and TRBJ1-6; no definite D call. Trimming cost V 2 bases and J 9 bases, with 8 bases left between them. This CDR3 spans 13 amino acids. The germline CDR1 and CDR2 sequences are MGHRA and YSYEKL. The CDR3 nucleotides read TGCGCCAGCAGCCAAACTTCATCTTCACCCCTCCACTTT. Translated, it gives CASSQTSSSPLHF.

The J gene is TRBJ2-3, the V gene TRBV5-6; 13 bases are shared with TRBD2. V gave up 2 bases and J gave up 2 bases; unmatched junction bases: 2. Germline V CDR1 and CDR2: SGHDT, YYEEEE. CDR3 size: 16 residues. CDR3 protein: CASSFGTSGNTDTQYF. The CDR3 DNA is TGTGCCAGCAGCTTCGGGACTAGCGGGAACACAGATACGCAGTATTTT.

This chain connects TRBV27 to TRBJ2-5; 7 positions agree with TRBD2. Losses at the gene ends were 5 bases for V and 5 bases for J; bases not matched to a gene: 5. Germline CDR1 MNHEY, CDR2 SMNVEV (reference sequence). CDR3 size: 13 residues. The CDR3 DNA is TGTGCCAGCAGTATAGGACTAGTGGAGACCCAGTACTTC. Translating it yields CASSIGLVETQYF.

The chain has TRBV25-1 and TRBJ2-1; the match to TRBD1 covers 8 bases. The germline gives CDR1 MGHDK, CDR2 SYGVNS. V was pared by 3 bases and J by 5 bases, with 12 bases of the junction left unmatched. The CDR3 covers 17 residues. The CDR3 spells CASSDPRGQVFNNEQFF. The DNA of the CDR3 is TGTGCCAGCAGTGACCCGCGGGGACAGGTTTTCAACAATGAGCAGTTCTTC.

The chain carries TRBV7-9 and TRBJ2-3; tentative D call: TRBD1 (6 bases). This CDR3 is built from 15 residues. The germline V gene encodes CDR1 SEHNR and CDR2 FQNEAQ (reference sequence). V lost 5 bases to trimming and J lost 2 bases, with 14 bases between them. CDR3 nucleotides: TGTGCCAGCAGCGCCCGACAGGACCACACAGATACGCAGTATTTT. Residues: CASSARQDHTDTQYF. Filled out from reference TRBV7-9 and TRBJ2-3, the complete variable domain reads DTGVSQNPRHKITKRGQNVTFRCDPISEHNRLYWYRQTLGQGPEFLTYFQNEAQLEKSRLLSDRFSAERPKGSFSTLEIQRTEQGDSAMYLCASSARQDHTDTQYFGPGTRLTVL.

The chain couples TRBV7-3 to TRBJ2-6; D is perhaps TRBD1 (5 bases). The CDR3 has 17 amino acids. Trimming stripped 2 bases from V and 2 bases from J, with 13 bases between. CDR1 and CDR2 from the germline V gene are SGHTA and FQGTGA. This CDR3 reads CASSLQGLLAGANVLTF. The DNA for the CDR3 is TGTGCCAGCAGCTTACAGGGTTTACTGGCTGGGGCCAACGTCCTGACTTTC.

This chain links TRBV2 with TRBJ1-5; a possible D gene is TRBD1 (6 bases). The germline V and J ends were trimmed by 4 bases and 2 bases, with 12 bases remaining between them. This CDR3 has 15 residues. Germline V lookup: CDR1 SNHLY, CDR2 FYNNEI. CDR3 bases: TGTGCCAGCAGTGGCTGGACAGAAGGCAATCAGCCCCAGCATTTT. Encoded protein: CASSGWTEGNQPQHF.

The chain links TRBV4-1 to TRBJ2-1; D uncertain. Trimming cost V 3 bases and J 12 bases, with 12 bases left between them. This CDR3 contains 12 residues. Germline CDR1 reads MGHRA; CDR2 reads YSYEKL. The CDR3 sequence: CASSQVGFMQFF. The DNA for the CDR3 is TGCGCCAGCAGCCAGGTGGGCTTTATGCAGTTCTTC.

Notes on this clone: In the same sample, other DNA sequences code for this CDR3. V and J are TRBV4-1 and TRBJ2-7; D may be TRBD1 (5 bases). Deletions cut 1 base from V and 2 bases from J, with 9 bases between. CDR3 length: 14 amino acids. Germline CDR1 and CDR2: MGHRA and YSYEKL. CDR3 amino acids: CASSQAAGPYEQYF. CDR3 in DNA: TGCGCCAGCAGCCAAGCCGCAGGGCCCTACGAGCAGTACTTC.

The chain uses TRBV9 and TRBJ2-7; D possibly corresponds to TRBD2 (6 bases). V lost 7 bases and J 7 bases, leaving 21 bases between the germline ends. The CDR3 has 14 residues. Germline CDR1 reads SGDLS; CDR2 reads YYNGEE. DNA of the CDR3: TGTGCCAGCTCCCCCGCTGACTTCGGAGGGGAGCAGTACTTC. Its translation: CASSPADFGGEQYF.

The chain uses TRBV5-6 and TRBJ2-7; possibly TRBD2 for D (5 bases). This CDR3 region has 13 residues. Germline lookup yields CDR1 SGHDT and CDR2 YYEEEE. Trimming removed 4 bases at V and 2 bases at J, with 10 bases between. The CDR3 nucleotides read TGTGCCAGCAGCCCGGACGGGGCCTACGAGCAGTACTTC. This gives the protein CASSPDGAYEQYF.

The chain has TRBV6-1 and TRBJ2-7; D is perhaps TRBD1 (5 bases). V lost 2 bases and J 2 bases, leaving 16 bases between the germline ends. The CDR3 extends over 16 amino acids. Germline V lookup: CDR1 MNHNS, CDR2 SASEGT. CDR3 sequence: CASSENEAAGPYEQYF. CDR3 DNA: TGTGCCAGCAGTGAAAATGAGGCGGCAGGGCCCTACGAGCAGTACTTC.

This clone is a singleton in its sample. The J gene is TRBJ2-5, the V gene TRBV13; TRBD1 agrees at 10 bases. CDR1 is PRHDT, CDR2 FYEKMQ, per germline (reference sequence). This CDR3 region has 15 residues. Trimming took 0 bases from V and 5 from J; bases not matched to a gene: 3. The CDR3 region has the DNA TGTGCCAGCAGCTTAGGGACAGGGGGCACGGAGACCCAGTACTTC. Translating gives CASSLGTGGTETQYF.

The V and J genes are TRBV9 and TRBJ2-7, with TRBD1 matching 7 bases. CDR1 and CDR2 from the germline V gene are SGDLS and YYNGEE. The CDR3 runs to 15 residues. Unmatched junction bases numbered 3, after V lost 0 bases and J lost 0 bases. The CDR3 reads CASSVGDSLSYEQYF. The DNA of the CDR3 is TGTGCCAGCAGCGTAGGGGACAGCCTCTCCTACGAGCAGTACTTC.

The V and J genes are TRBV23-1 and TRBJ1-2; D may be TRBD1 (5 bases). TRBV23-1 is sorted into the ORF group, with uncertain function. V lost 8 bases, J lost 8 bases, and 21 bases lay in between. This CDR3 has 14 residues. The DNA for the CDR3 is TGCGCCAGCGGCCCCCGCAGGGCCTTAGGGGGCTACACCTTC. It yields the protein CASGPRRALGGYTF.